This entry concerns a single T cell receptor (beta chain). In the PCR, 60 Vbeta and 13 Jbeta primers were used. Repertoires were generated with immunoSEQ multiplex PCR, while TCRdb's copy carries only in-frame clones and drops some. Seen in this sample are some 56,000 clones; the ten most common clones hold 12%. The data belong to a study of cytomegalovirus exposure and HLA in healthy donors. In the study overall: Roughly 86 million unique TCRs from HLA-typed donors made up an early data release.

Germline loops: CDR1 MGHRA, CDR2 YSYEKL. The V end was cut by 4 bases, the J end by 9 bases, with 25 bases between. The CDR3 spans 17 residues. Material for sequencing was PBMCs. The chain employs TRBV4-1 and TRBJ2-1, with TRBD1 as a possible D gene (6 bases). The receptor was derived from a young woman in good health and CMV-seropositive. This chain's CDR3 is CASSPARWQGIASEQFF. The CDR3 coding sequence is TGCGCCAGCAGCCCCGCAAGGTGGCAGGGGATCGCATCTGAGCAGTTCTTC.